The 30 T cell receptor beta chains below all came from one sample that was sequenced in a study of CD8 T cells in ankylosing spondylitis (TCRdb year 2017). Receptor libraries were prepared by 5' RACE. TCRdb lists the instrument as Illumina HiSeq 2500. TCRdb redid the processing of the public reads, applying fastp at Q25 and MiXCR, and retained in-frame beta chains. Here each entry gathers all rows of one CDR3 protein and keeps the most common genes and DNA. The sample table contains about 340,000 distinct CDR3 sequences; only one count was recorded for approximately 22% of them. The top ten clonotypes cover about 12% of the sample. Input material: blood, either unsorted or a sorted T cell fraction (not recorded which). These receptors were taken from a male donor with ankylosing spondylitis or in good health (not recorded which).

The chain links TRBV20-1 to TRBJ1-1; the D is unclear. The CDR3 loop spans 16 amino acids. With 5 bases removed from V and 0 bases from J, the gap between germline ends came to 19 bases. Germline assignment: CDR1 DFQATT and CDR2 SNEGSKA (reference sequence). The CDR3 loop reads CSAPALTLRMNTEAFF. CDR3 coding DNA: TGCAGTGCTCCCGCGTTAACACTCCGCATGAACACTGAAGCTTTCTTT.

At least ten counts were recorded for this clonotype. CDR3 protein: CSVEDRVGGYTF. CDR3 coding DNA: TGCAGCGTTGAGGACAGGGTGGGTGGCTACACCTTC. This chain links TRBV29-1 with TRBJ1-2; 8 positions match TRBD1. CDR3 length equals 12 residues. The junction had 4 bases not matched to a gene; V was cut back by 3 bases and J by 7 bases. Germline V lookup: CDR1 SQVTM, CDR2 ANQGSEA.

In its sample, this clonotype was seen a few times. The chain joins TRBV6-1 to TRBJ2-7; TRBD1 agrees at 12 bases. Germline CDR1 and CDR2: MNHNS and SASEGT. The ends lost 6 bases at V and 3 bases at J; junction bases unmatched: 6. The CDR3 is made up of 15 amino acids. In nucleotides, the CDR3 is TGTGCCAGCAGCCTGGGGACAGGGGGCCTCTACGAGCAGTACTTC. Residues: CASSLGTGGLYEQYF.

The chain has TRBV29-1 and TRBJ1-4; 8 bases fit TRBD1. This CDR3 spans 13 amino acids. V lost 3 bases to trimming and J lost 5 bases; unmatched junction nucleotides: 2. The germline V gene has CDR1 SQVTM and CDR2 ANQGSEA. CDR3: CSVETGENEKLFF. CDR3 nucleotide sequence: TGCAGCGTTGAGACAGGGGAGAATGAAAAACTGTTTTTT.

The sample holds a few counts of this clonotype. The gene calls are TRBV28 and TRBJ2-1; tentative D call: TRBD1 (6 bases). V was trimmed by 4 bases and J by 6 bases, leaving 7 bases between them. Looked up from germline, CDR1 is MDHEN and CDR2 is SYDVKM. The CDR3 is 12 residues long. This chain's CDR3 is CASSSDSNEQFF. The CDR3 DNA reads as TGTGCCAGCAGTTCGGACAGCAATGAGCAGTTCTTC.

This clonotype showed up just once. CDR3 sequence: CAARTGLGEQYF. DNA for the CDR3: TGTGCCGCCCGGACAGGGCTTGGGGAGCAGTACTTC. This chain links TRBV27 with TRBJ2-7, with 8 nucleotides matching TRBD1. This CDR3 is built from 12 residues. V was pared by 11 bases and J by 7 bases, with 10 bases of the junction left unmatched. Germline lookup yields CDR1 MNHEY and CDR2 SMNVEV (reference sequence).

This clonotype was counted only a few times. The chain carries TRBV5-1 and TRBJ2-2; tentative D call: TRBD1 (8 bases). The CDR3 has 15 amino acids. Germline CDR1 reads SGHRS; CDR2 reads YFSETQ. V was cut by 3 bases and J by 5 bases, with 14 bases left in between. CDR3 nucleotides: TGCGCCAGCAGCTCGACAGGGGAGGGAACCGGGGAGCTGTTTTTT. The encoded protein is CASSSTGEGTGELFF.

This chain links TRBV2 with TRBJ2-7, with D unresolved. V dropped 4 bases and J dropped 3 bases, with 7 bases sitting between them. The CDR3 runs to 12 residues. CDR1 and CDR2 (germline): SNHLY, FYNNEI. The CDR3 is CASSAQIYEQYF. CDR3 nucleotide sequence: TGTGCCAGCAGTGCACAGATCTACGAGCAGTACTTC.

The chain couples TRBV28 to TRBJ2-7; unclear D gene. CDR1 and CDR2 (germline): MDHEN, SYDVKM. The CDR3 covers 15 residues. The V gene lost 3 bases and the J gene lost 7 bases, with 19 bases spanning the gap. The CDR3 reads CASSFGAGGKREQYF. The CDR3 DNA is TGTGCCAGCAGTTTCGGCGCCGGTGGGAAAAGAGAGCAGTACTTC.

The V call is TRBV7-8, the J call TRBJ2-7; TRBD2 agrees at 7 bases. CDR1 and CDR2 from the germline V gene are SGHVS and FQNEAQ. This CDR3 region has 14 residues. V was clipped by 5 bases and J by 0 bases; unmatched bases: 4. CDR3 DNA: TGTGCCAGCAGCGACCGGACTAGCTCCTACGAGCAGTACTTC. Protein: CASSDRTSSYEQYF.

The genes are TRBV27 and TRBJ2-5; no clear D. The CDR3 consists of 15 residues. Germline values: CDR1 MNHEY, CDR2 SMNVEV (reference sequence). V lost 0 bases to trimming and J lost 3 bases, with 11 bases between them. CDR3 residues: CASSLSGPREETQYF. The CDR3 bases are TGTGCCAGCAGTTTATCAGGCCCTAGGGAAGAGACCCAGTACTTC.

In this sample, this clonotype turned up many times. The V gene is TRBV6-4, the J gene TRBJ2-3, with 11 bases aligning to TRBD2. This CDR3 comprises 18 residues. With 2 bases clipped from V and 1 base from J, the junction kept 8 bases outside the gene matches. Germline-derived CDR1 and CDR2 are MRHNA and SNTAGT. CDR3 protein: CASSDAVAGGPGTDTQYF. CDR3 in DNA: TGTGCCAGCAGTGACGCGGTAGCGGGGGGGCCAGGCACAGATACGCAGTATTTT.

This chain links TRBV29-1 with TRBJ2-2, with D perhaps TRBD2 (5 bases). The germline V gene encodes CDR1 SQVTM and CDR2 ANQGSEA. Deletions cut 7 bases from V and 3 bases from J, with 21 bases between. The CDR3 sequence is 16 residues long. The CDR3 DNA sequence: TGCAGCGCCCTATTAGACGGGCTCGGGGACACCGGGGAGCTGTTTTTT. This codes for CSALLDGLGDTGELFF.

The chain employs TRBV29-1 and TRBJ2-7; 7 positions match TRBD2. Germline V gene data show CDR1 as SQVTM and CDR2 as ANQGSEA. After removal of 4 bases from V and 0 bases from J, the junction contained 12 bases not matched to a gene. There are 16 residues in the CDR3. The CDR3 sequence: CSVAGLADIPSYEQYF. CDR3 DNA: TGCAGCGTTGCCGGTCTAGCGGACATACCCTCCTACGAGCAGTACTTC.

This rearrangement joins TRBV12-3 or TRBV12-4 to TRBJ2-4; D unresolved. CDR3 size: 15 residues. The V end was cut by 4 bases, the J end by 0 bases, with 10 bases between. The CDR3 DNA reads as TGTGCCAGCAGTTCTCCTTTGTTAGCCAAAAACATTCAGTACTTC. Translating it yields CASSSPLLAKNIQYF.

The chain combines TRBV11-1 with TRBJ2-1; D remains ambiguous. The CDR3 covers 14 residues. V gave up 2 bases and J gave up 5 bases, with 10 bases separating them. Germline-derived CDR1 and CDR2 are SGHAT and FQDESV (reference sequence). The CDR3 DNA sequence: TGTGCCAGCAGCTTAAGGCACACAAACAATGAGCAGTTCTTC. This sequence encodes CASSLRHTNNEQFF.

CDR3 region: CASTRTDSGKNIQYF. Here the CDR3 DNA reads TGTGCCAGCACCCGAACCGACAGTGGCAAAAACATTCAGTACTTC. The rearrangement joins TRBV12-3 or TRBV12-4 to TRBJ2-4, with a weak D call TRBD1 (5 bases). Trimming shortened V by 7 bases and J by 3 bases, and 16 bases separated the two germline ends. The CDR3 contains 15 residues.

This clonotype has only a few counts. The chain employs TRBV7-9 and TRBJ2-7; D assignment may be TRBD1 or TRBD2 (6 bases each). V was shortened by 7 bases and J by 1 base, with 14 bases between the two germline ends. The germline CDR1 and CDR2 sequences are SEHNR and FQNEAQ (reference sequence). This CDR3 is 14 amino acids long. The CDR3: CASTAGGTSYEQYF. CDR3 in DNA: TGTGCCAGCACAGCCGGCGGGACATCCTACGAGCAGTACTTC.

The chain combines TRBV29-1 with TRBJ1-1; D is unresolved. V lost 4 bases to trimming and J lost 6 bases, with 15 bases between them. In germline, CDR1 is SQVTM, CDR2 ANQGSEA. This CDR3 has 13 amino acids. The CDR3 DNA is TGCAGCGTTGTAGGGTTGGCTATTTCTGAAGCTTTCTTT. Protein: CSVVGLAISEAFF.

The CDR3 DNA follows: TGTGCCAGCAGTTACGAGGAGGGACAGCTATACGAGCAGTACTTC. Translated: CASSYEEGQLYEQYF. The gene calls are TRBV6-5 and TRBJ2-7; D perhaps matches TRBD1 (7 bases). Germline V gene sequence: CDR1 MNHEY, CDR2 SVGAGI. CDR3 length: 15 residues. Trimming shortened V by 2 bases and J by 4 bases, and 15 bases separated the two germline ends.

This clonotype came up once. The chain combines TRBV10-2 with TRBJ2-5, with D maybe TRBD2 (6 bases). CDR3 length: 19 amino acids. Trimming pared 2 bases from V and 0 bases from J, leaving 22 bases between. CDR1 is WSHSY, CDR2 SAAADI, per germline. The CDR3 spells CASSELPPGERTNQETQYF. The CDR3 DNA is TGCGCCAGCAGTGAGCTCCCCCCGGGGGAGCGAACCAACCAAGAGACCCAGTACTTC.

DNA of the CDR3: TGTGCCTGGAGTGTAACTGGGAGCTCCTACGAGCAGTACTTC. Translated: CAWSVTGSSYEQYF. The gene calls are TRBV30 and TRBJ2-7; maybe TRBD2 (5 bases). The CDR3 runs 14 residues. Germline CDR1 is GTSNPN and CDR2 is SVGIG (reference sequence). V was clipped by 0 bases and J by 0 bases, with 9 bases between them.

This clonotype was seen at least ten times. This CDR3 reads CASSFGGRMNTGELFF. As DNA, the CDR3 is TGTGCCAGCAGCTTTGGCGGCCGAATGAACACCGGGGAGCTGTTTTTT. The gene calls are TRBV5-6 and TRBJ2-2; D unresolved. Per germline, CDR1 SGHDT and CDR2 YYEEEE. The CDR3 covers 16 residues. V lost 2 bases and J 1 base, leaving 12 bases between the germline ends.

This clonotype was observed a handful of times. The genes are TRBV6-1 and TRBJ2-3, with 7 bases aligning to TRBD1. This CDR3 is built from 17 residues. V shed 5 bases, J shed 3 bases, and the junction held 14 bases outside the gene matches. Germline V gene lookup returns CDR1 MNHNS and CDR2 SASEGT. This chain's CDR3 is CASSPDAVWDSTDTQYF. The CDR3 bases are TGTGCCAGCAGTCCTGACGCGGTCTGGGACAGTACAGATACGCAGTATTTT.

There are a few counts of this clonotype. The CDR3 region has the DNA TGTGCCAGCAGCCAAGAAGACTCGATGGGGGAGACCCAGTACTTC. Translated, it gives CASSQEDSMGETQYF. The chain links TRBV3-1 to TRBJ2-5, with D unresolved. The CDR3 sequence is 15 residues long. The germline V gene encodes CDR1 LGHDT and CDR2 YNNKEL (reference sequence). Trimming took 0 bases from V and 5 from J, leaving 13 bases between them.

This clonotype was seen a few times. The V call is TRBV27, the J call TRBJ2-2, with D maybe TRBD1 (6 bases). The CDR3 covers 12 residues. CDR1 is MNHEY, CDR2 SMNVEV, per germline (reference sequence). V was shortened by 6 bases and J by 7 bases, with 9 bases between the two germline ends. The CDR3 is CASSVQGGELFF. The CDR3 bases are TGTGCCAGCAGCGTACAGGGCGGGGAGCTGTTTTTT.

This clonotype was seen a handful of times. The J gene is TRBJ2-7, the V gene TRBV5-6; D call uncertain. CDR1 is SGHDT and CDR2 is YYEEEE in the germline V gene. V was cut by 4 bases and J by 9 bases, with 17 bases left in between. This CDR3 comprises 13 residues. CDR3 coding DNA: TGTGCCAGCAGCGATGAGCCCGGCGTTGTGCAGTACTTC. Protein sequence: CASSDEPGVVQYF.

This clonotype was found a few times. The CDR3 coding sequence is TGTGCCAGCAGCCTCGGACTAGCGGGGGGGCAAGAGACCCAGTACTTC. This encodes CASSLGLAGGQETQYF. The J gene is TRBJ2-5, the V gene TRBV4-2; 15 nucleotides line up with TRBD2. CDR3 length: 16 residues. Per the germline V gene, CDR1 is LGHNA and CDR2 is YNFKEQ. V lost 4 bases to trimming and J lost 2 bases; unmatched junction nucleotides: 2.

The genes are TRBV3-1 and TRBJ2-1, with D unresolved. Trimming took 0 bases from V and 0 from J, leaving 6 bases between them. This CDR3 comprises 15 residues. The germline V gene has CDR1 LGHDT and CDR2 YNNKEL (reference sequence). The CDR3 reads CASSQEPGSYNEQFF. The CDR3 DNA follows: TGTGCCAGCAGCCAAGAGCCAGGCTCCTACAATGAGCAGTTCTTC.

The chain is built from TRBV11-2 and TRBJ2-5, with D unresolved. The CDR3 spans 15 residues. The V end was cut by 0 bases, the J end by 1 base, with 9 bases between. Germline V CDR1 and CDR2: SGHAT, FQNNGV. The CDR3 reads CASSLEGRLQETQYF. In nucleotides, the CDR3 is TGTGCCAGCAGCTTAGAGGGCCGACTCCAAGAGACCCAGTACTTC.